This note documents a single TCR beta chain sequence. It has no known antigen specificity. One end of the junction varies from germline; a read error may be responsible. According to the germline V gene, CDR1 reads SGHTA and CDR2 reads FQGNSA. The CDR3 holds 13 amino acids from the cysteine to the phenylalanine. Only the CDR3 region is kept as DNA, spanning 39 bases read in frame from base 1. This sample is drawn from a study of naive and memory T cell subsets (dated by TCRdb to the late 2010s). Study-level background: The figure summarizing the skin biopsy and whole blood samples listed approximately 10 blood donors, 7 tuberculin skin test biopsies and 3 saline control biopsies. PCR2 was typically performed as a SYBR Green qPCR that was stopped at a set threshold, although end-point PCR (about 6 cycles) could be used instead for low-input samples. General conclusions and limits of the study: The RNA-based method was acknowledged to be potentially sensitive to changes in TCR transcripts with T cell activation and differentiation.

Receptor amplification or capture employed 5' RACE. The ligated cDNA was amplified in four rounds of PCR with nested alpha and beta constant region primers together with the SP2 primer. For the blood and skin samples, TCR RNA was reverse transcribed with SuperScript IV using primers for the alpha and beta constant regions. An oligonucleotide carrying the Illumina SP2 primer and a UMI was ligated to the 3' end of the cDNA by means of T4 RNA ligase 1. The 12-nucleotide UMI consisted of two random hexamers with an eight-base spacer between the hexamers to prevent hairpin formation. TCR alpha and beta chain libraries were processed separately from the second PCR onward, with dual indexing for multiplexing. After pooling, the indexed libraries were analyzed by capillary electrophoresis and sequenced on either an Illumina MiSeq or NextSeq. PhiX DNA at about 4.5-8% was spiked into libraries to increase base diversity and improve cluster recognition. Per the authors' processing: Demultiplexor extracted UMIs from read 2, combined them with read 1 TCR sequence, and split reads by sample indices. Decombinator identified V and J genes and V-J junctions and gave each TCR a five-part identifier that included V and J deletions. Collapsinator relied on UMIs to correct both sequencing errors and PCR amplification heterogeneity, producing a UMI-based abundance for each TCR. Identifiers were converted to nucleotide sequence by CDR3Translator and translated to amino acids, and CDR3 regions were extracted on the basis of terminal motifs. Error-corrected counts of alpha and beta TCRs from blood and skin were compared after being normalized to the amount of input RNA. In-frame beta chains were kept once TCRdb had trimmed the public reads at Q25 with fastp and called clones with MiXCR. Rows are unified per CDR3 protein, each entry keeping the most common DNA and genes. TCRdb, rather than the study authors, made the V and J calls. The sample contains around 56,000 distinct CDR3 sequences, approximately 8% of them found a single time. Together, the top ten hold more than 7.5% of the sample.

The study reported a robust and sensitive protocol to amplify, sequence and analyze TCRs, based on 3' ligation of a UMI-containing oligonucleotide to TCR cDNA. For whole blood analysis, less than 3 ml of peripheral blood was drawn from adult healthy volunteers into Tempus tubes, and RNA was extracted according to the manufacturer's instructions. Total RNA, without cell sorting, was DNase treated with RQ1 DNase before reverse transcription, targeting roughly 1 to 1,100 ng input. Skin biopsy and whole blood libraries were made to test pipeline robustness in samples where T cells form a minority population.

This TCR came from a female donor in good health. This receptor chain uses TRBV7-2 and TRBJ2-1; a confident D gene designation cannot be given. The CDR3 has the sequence CAGSPQRYNEQFF. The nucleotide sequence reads TGTGCCGGCAGCCCACAACGATACAATGAGCAGTTCTTC.